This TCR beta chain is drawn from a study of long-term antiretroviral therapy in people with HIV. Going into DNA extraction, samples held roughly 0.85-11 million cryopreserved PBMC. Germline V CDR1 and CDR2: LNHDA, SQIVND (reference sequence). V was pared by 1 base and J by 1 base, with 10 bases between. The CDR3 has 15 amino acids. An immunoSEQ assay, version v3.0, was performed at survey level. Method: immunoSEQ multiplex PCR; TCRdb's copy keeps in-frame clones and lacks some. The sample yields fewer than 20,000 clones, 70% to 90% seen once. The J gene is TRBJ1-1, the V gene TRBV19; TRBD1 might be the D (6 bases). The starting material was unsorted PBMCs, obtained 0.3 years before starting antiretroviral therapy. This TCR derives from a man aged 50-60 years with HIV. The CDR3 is CASSIVGQSNTEAFF. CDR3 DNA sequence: TGTGCCAGTAGTATAGTCGGACAGTCGAACACTGAAGCTTTCTTT.